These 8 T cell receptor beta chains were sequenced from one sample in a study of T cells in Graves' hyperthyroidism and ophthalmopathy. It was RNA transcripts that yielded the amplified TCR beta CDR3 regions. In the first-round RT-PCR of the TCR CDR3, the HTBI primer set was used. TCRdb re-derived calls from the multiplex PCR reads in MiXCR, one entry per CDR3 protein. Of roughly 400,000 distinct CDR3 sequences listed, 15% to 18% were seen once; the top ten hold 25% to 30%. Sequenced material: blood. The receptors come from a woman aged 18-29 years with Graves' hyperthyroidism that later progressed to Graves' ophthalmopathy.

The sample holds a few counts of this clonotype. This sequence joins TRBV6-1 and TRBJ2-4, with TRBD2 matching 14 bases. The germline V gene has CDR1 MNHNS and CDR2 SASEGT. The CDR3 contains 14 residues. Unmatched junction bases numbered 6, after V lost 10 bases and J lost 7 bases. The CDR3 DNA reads TGTGCCACCAGACTAGCGGGAGGGGAGAACATTCAGTACTTC. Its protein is CATRLAGGENIQYF.

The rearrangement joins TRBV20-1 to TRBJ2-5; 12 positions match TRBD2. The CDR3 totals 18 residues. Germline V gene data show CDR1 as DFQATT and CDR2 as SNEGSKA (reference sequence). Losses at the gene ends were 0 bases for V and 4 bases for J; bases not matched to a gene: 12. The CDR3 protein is CSAREFSSGRVWVETQYF. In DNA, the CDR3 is TGCAGTGCTAGAGAATTTTCTAGCGGGAGGGTTTGGGTAGAGACCCAGTACTTC.

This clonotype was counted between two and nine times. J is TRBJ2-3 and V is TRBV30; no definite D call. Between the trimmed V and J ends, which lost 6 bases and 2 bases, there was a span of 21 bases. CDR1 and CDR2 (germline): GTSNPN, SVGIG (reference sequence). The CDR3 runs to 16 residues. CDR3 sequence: CACLGCTIPITDTQYF. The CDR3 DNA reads TGTGCCTGCCTCGGTTGTACAATCCCAATCACAGATACGCAGTATTTT.

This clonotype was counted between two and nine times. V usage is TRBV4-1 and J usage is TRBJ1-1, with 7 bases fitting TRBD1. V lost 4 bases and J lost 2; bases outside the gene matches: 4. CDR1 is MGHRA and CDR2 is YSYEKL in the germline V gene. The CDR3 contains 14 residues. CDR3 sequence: CASSLRGSNTEAFF. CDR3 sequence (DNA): TGCGCCAGCAGCCTCAGGGGGAGCAACACTGAAGCTTTCTTT.

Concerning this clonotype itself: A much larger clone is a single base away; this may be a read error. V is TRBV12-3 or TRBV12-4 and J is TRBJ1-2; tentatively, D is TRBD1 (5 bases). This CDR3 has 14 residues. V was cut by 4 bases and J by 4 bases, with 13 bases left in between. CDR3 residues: CASSSEGMGYGYTF. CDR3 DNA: TGTGCCAGCAGTTCCGAGGGGATGGGCTATGGCTACACCTTC.

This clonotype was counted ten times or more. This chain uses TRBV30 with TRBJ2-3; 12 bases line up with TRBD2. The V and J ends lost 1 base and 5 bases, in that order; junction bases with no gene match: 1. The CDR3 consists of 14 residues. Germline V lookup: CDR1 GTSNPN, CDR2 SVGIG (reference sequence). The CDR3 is CAWSGLAGEDTQYF. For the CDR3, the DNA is TGTGCCTGGAGTGGACTAGCGGGAGAAGATACGCAGTATTTT. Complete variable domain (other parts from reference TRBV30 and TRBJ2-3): SQTIHQWPATLVQPVGSPLSLECTVEGTSNPNLYWYRQAAGRGLQLLFYSVGIGQISSEVPQNLSASRPQDRQFILSSKKLLLSDSGFYLCAWSGLAGEDTQYFGPGTRLTVL.

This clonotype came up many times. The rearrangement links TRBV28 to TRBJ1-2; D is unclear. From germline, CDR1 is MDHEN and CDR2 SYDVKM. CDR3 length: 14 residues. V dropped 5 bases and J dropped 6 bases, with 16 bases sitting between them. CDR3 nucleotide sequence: TGTGCCAGCAGTCCCGCTAGCCTAGGGAATGGCTACACCTTC. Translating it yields CASSPASLGNGYTF.

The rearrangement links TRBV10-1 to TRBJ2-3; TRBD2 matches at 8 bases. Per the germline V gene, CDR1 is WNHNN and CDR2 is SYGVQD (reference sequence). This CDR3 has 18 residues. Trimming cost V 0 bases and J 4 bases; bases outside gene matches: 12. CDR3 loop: CASSESYGRADEADTQYF. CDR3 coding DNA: TGCGCCAGCAGTGAGTCGTACGGGAGGGCCGACGAGGCAGATACGCAGTATTTT.